A selection of T cell receptor beta chains follows, all from one sample in a study of patients and donors after allogeneic stem cell transplantation. One entry per CDR3 protein results from TCRdb running MiXCR on the RT-PCR reads. Here the sample spans under 200,000 distinct CDR3 sequences, roughly 31% being singletons. Sequenced sample: blood, either unsorted or a sorted T cell fraction (not recorded which). Every receptor here comes from a human donor who was either an allogeneic HSCT recipient or a stem cell or donor lymphocyte infusion donor (not recorded which). It is not recorded whose cells these are; they may come from a transplant donor. Each CDR3 is given with its conserved first and last residue. Fields, in order: V gene, D gene, J gene, clone size, CDR3 protein, CDR3 DNA. D genes are given only for firm matches. Clone size, where shown, is once, few, many, or a class for clones that have expanded.

V: TRBV7-9
D: NA
J: TRBJ2-1
size: NA
CDR3: CASSSNRVYSYNEQFF
DNA: TGTGCCAGCAGCTCCAACAGGGTATACTCCTACAATGAGCAGTTCTTC

V: TRBV29-1
D: TRBD1
J: TRBJ2-2
size: few
CDR3: CSVVDRGPNTGELFF
DNA: TGCAGCGTTGTCGACAGGGGGCCGAACACCGGGGAGCTGTTTTTT

V: TRBV10-3
D: NA
J: TRBJ1-4
size: few
CDR3: CAIRGSGEKLFF
DNA: TGTGCCATCAGGGGCTCGGGTGAAAAACTGTTTTTT

V: TRBV7-7
D: NA
J: TRBJ1-2
size: few
CDR3: CASSLVGSSSNYGYTF
DNA: TGTGCTAGCAGCTTAGTTGGATCATCTTCTAACTATGGCTACACCTTC

V: TRBV7-6
D: NA
J: TRBJ2-5
size: NA
CDR3: CASTPVPWETQYF
DNA: TGTGCCAGCACCCCGGTTCCCTGGGAGACCCAGTACTTC

V: TRBV3-1
D: NA
J: TRBJ1-1
size: NA
CDR3: CASSQALEAFF
DNA: TGTGCCAGCAGCCAAGCCCTCGAAGCTTTCTTT

V: TRBV6-5
D: NA
J: TRBJ1-1
size: few
CDR3: CASTTEGGEKTEAFF
DNA: TGTGCCAGCACCACCGAGGGAGGGGAAAAAACTGAAGCTTTCTTT

V: TRBV28
D: NA
J: TRBJ2-5
size: few
CDR3: CASSLAGAQETQYF
DNA: TGTGCCAGCAGTTTAGCCGGGGCCCAAGAGACCCAGTACTTC

V: TRBV6-6
D: NA
J: TRBJ2-1
size: NA
CDR3: CASSYVLGGNEQFF
DNA: TGTGCCAGCAGTTACGTTCTAGGAGGGAATGAGCAGTTCTTC

V: TRBV29-1
D: TRBD1
J: TRBJ2-7
size: NA
CDR3: CSVERQGANEQYF
DNA: TGCAGCGTTGAAAGACAGGGGGCGAACGAGCAGTACTTC

V: TRBV7-3
D: NA
J: TRBJ2-1
size: NA
CDR3: CASSLSFGPYNEQFF
DNA: TGTGCCAGCAGCTTATCTTTCGGACCCTACAATGAGCAGTTCTTC

V: TRBV4-3
D: NA
J: TRBJ1-1
size: few
CDR3: CASSQENRNTEAFF
DNA: TGCGCCAGCAGCCAAGAAAACAGGAACACTGAAGCTTTCTTT

V: TRBV27
D: NA
J: TRBJ2-2
size: NA
CDR3: CASSLSGRAFGELFF
DNA: TGTGCCAGCAGTTTATCGGGCAGGGCCTTCGGGGAGCTGTTTTTT

V: TRBV12-5
D: TRBD2
J: TRBJ2-1
size: once
CDR3: CASGLALAGVEQFF
DNA: TGTGCTAGTGGTTTGGCACTAGCGGGAGTTGAGCAGTTCTTC

V: TRBV18
D: NA
J: TRBJ2-1
size: few
CDR3: CASSPLGIQDEQFF
DNA: TGTGCCAGCTCACCATTAGGCATCCAGGATGAGCAGTTCTTC

V: TRBV4-2
D: NA
J: TRBJ1-5
size: NA
CDR3: CASSQVQLSNQPQHF
DNA: TGTGCCAGCAGCCAAGTCCAGCTCAGCAATCAGCCCCAGCATTTT

V: TRBV2
D: NA
J: TRBJ1-1
size: few
CDR3: CASSVTPLGTEAFF
DNA: TGTGCCAGCAGTGTCACCCCCTTGGGCACTGAAGCTTTCTTT

V: TRBV2
D: NA
J: TRBJ1-2
size: NA
CDR3: CASSAGPSGYTF
DNA: TGTGCCAGCAGTGCAGGGCCGTCCGGCTACACCTTC